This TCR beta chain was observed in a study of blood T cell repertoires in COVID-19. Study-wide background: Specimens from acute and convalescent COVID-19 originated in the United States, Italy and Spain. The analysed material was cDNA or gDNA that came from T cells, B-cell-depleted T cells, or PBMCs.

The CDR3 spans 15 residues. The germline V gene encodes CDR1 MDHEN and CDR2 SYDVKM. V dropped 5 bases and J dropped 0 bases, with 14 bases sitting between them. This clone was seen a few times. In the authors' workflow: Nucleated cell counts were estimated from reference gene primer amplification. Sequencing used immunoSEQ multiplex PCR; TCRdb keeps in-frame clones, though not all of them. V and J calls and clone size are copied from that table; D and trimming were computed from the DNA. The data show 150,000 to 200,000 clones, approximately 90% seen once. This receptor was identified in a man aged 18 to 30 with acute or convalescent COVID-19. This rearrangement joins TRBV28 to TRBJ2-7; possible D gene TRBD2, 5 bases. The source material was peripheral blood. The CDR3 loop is CASSTPVTSSYEQYV. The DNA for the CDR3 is TGTGCCAGCAGTACCCCCGTAACTAGCTCCTACGAGCAGTACGTC.